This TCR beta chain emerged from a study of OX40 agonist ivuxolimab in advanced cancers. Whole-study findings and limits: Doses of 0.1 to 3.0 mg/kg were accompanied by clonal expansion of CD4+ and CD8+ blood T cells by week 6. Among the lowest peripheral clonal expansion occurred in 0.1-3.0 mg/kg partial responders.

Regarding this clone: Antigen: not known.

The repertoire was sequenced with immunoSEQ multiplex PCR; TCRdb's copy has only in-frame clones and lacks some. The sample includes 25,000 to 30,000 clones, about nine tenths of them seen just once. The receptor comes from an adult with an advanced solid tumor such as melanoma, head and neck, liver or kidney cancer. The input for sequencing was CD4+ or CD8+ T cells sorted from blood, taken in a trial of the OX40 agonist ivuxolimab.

CDR3 residues: CASSPRATTNEKLFF. The DNA for the CDR3 is TGTGCCAGCAGTCCTCGGGCCACAACTAATGAAAAACTGTTTTTT. V and J are TRBV7-8 and TRBJ1-4, with D unclear. This CDR3 has 15 amino acids. The germline V and J ends were trimmed by 6 bases and 0 bases, with 11 bases remaining between them. CDR1 is SGHVS and CDR2 is FQNEAQ in the germline V gene.